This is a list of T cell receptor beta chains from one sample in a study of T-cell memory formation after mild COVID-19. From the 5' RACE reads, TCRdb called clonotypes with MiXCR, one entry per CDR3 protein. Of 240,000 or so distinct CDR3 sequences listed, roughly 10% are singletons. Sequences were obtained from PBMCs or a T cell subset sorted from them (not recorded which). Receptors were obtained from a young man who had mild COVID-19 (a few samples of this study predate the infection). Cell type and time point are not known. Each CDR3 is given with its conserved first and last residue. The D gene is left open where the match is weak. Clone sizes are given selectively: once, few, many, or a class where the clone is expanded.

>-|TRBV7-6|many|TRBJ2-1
TGTGCCAGCAGCGTAAACGGGGGCCAGTACAATGAGCAGTTCTTC
CASSVNGGQYNEQFF
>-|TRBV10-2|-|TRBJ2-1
TGCGCCAGCAGTGACCCCTCCTGGCTAGCCCGGCGGGGGCAGTTCTTC
CASSDPSWLARRGQFF
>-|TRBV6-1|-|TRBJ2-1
TGTGCCAGCAGTGACACTAGATTGGGTATTGAGCAGTTCTTC
CASSDTRLGIEQFF
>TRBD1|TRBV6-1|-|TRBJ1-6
TGTGCCAGCGAGACAGGGTATTCACCCCTCCACTTT
CASETGYSPLHF
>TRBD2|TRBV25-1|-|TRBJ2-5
TGTGCCAGCGGGAGGGGCGGGCAAGCCGAAGAGACCCAGTACTTC
CASGRGGQAEETQYF
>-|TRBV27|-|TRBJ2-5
TGTGCCAGCAGTTACGGGACGGCTGAGACCCAGTACTTC
CASSYGTAETQYF
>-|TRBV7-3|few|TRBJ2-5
TGTGCCAGCAGAATGAGGAGTTGGTATCAAGAGACCCAGTACTTC
CASRMRSWYQETQYF
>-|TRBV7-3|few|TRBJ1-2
TGTGCCAGCAGCCCGAGTGGGGGGGCTGGCGGCTACACCTTC
CASSPSGGAGGYTF
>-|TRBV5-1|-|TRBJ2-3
TGCGCCAGCAGCTTGGCCACGGGGCGCGGAGGCACAGATACGCAGTATTTT
CASSLATGRGGTDTQYF
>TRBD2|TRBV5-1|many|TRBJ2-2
TGCGCCAGCAGCAGCGGGACTAGCGGGGGTACCGGGGAGCTGTTTTTT
CASSSGTSGGTGELFF
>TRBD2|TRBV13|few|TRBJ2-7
TGTGCCAGCAGCGCCGAGCGGGGTCAGGAGCAGTACTTC
CASSAERGQEQYF
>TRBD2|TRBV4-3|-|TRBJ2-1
TGCGCCAGCAGCCAAGAAACGCGGGGGGGCCTTGGGAATGAGCAGTTCTTC
CASSQETRGGLGNEQFF
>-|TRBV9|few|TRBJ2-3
TGTGCCAGCAGCGTAGTCGAGGGAGGTACGCAGTATTTT
CASSVVEGGTQYF
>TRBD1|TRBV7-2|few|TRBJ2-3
TGTGCCAGCAGCTTAGGGCCTGGGACAGGGGGCGCAGATACGCAGTATTTT
CASSLGPGTGGADTQYF
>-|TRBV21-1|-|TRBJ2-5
TGTGCCAGCAGCAAAGCGCTAGGAAACAGGGGTTCCGAGGAGACCCAGTACTTC
CASSKALGNRGSEETQYF
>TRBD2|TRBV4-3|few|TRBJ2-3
TGCGCCAGCAGCCAAGATCAGACTAGCGGGGGGACCCTCATCTACACAGATACGCAGTATTTT
CASSQDQTSGGTLIYTDTQYF
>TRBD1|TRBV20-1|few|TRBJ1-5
TGCAGTGCTAGAGAACCCGAGACAGGGAGCAATCAGCCCCAGCATTTT
CSAREPETGSNQPQHF
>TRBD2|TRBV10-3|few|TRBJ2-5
TGTGCCATCAGTGCCGAGCGGGGGGGCCAAGAGACCCAGTACTTC
CAISAERGGQETQYF
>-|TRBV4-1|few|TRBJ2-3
TGCGCCAGCAGCCAAGAACAGCCCACAGATACGCAGTATTTT
CASSQEQPTDTQYF
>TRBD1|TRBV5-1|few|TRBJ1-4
TGCGCCAGTTCGGGACAGGGGTCAGCTAATGAAAAACTGTTTTTT
CASSGQGSANEKLFF
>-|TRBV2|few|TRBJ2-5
TGTGCCAGCCTACGGAGCTACCAAGAGACCCAGTACTTC
CASLRSYQETQYF
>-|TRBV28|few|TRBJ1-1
TGTGCCAGCAGTTGGGGTCCGGGTCAATCGGGTGGCACTGAAGCTTTCTTT
CASSWGPGQSGGTEAFF
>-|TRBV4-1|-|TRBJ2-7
TGCGCCAGCAGCCCAGCCGATACCGTCGCCGAGCAGTACTTC
CASSPADTVAEQYF
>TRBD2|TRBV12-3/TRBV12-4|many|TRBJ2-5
TGTGCCAGCAGCTGGACTAGCGGAACGATACAAGAGACCCAGTACTTC
CASSWTSGTIQETQYF
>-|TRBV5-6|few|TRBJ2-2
TGTGCCAGCAGCTTGCTTCAGGGTGGGAACACCGGGGAGCTGTTTTTT
CASSLLQGGNTGELFF
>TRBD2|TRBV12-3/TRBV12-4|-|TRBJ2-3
TGTGCCAGCAGTCGGCGACTAGCGGGAAGAGATACGCAGTATTTT
CASSRRLAGRDTQYF
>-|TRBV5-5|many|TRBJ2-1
TGTGCCAGCAGCTTAGCGAGCTCCTACAATGAGCAGTTCTTC
CASSLASSYNEQFF
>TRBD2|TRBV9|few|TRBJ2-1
TGTGCCAGCAGCGTAGGCGTGGGGGGGGAGCAGTTCTTC
CASSVGVGGEQFF
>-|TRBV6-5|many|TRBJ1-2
TGTGCCAGCACCCCTGGGACGGAGGCGTATGGCTACACCTTC
CASTPGTEAYGYTF
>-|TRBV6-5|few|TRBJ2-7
TGTGCCAGCAGGTCCACCGGGACCGGGGGTTACGAGCAGTACTTC
CASRSTGTGGYEQYF
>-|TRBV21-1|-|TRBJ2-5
TGTGCCAGCAGCAAAGTTTCGGACACATCCAATGCAAACCAAGAGACCCAGTACTTC
CASSKVSDTSNANQETQYF
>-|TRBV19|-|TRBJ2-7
TGTGCCAGTAGTATACGGGGGAACTCCTACGAGCAGTACTTC
CASSIRGNSYEQYF
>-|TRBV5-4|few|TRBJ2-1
TGTGCCAGCAGCAATCGGACACAGCGGCTTAATGAGCAGTTCTTC
CASSNRTQRLNEQFF
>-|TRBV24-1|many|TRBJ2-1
TGTGCCACCAGGTCGGCGGGGGCCGATGAGCAGTTCTTC
CATRSAGADEQFF
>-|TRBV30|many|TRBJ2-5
TGTGCCTGGGAGATCAGCGGAACCCAGTACTTC
CAWEISGTQYF
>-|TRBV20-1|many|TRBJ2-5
TGCAGTGCTAGAGGGGGGGACACCAAAGAGACCCAGTACTTC
CSARGGDTKETQYF
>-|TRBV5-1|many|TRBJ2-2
TGCGCCAGCAGCTTGGCCTTAGGACCAGACAGCACCGGGGAGCTGTTTTTT
CASSLALGPDSTGELFF
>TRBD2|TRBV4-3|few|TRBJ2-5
TGCGCCAGCAGTCCCGGGACTAGCGGGGCAGAGACCCAGTACTTC
CASSPGTSGAETQYF
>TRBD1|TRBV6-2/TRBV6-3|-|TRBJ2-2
TGTGCCAGCAGTTGGGGACAGGGGGCGTCCACCGGGGAGCTGTTTTTT
CASSWGQGASTGELFF
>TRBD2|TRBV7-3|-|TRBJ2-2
TGTGCCAGCAGCCTGGGACTAGCGGGGGGGCCCTTGGGCACCGGGGAGCTGTTTTTT
CASSLGLAGGPLGTGELFF
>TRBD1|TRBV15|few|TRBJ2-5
TGTGCCACCAGCAGAGATTGGACAGGGACAAGGGAGACCCAGTACTTC
CATSRDWTGTRETQYF
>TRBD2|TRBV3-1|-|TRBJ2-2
TGTGCCAGCAGCCATAGCGTAAGACTAGCGGGGGACCAACGTGATGACTACACCGGGGAGCTGTTTTTT
CASSHSVRLAGDQRDDYTGELFF
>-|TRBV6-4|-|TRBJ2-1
TGTGCCAGCGGCTCAGGGGATGAGCAGTTCTTC
CASGSGDEQFF
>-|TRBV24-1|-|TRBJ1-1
TGTGCCACCAGCATCCGAGGGGCCTCGAGGACTGAAGCTTTCTTT
CATSIRGASRTEAFF
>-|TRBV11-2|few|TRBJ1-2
TGTGCCAGCAGCCCAAGGCCGGGATGGAAAGGTTATGGCTACACCTTC
CASSPRPGWKGYGYTF
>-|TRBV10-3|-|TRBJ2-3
TGTGCCATCAGTGACTCCGGGGGGCCCACAGATACGCAGTATTTT
CAISDSGGPTDTQYF
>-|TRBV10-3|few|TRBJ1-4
TGTGCCACTCACCCAGGGAAGCCAGGCGCAACTAATGAAAAACTGTTTTTT
CATHPGKPGATNEKLFF
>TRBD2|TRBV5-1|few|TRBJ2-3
TGCGCCAGCAAGGGACTAGCGGGGTACACAGATACGCAGTATTTT
CASKGLAGYTDTQYF